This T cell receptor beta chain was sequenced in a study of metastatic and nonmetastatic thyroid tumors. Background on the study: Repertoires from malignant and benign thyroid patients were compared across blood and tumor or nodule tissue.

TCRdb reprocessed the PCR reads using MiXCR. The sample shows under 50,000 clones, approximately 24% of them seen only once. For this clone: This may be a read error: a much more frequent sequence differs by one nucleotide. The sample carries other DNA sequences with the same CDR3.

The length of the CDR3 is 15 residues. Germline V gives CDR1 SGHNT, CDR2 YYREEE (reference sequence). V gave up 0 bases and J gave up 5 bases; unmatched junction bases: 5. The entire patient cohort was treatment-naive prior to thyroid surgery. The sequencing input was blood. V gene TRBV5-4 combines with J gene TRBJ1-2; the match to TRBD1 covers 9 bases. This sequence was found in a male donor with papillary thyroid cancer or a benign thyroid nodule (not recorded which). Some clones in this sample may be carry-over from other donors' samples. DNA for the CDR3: TGTGCCAGCAGCTTGGCGACAGGGGGGGGATATGGCTACACCTTC. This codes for CASSLATGGGYGYTF.